This TCR beta chain emerged from a study of blood T cell repertoires in COVID-19. Study in general: From the United States, Italy and Spain came samples of acute and convalescent COVID-19. T cells, B-cell-depleted T cells, or PBMCs supplied cDNA or gDNA.

Germline assignment: CDR1 SGHTS and CDR2 YDEGEE. This CDR3 contains 14 residues. The V end was cut by 2 bases, the J end by 6 bases, with 12 bases between. Seattle patients were enrolled during active infection and followed longitudinally. Original processing notes: Using reference gene primer amplification, nucleated cell counts were estimated. The method was immunoSEQ multiplex PCR; TCRdb's version includes in-frame clones alone and lacks a portion of them. V, J and clone size derive from that table, while D and trimming were established from the DNA sequence. In the table there are 95,000 to 150,000 clones, around 89% of which are singletons.

Sequenced input: peripheral blood. The chain recombines TRBV5-8 with TRBJ1-5; D ambiguous. The receptor comes from a woman between 55 and 75 years old with COVID-19, enrolled during active disease. The CDR3 bases are TGTGCCAGCAGCTTTATCGGGAAGAGTCAGCCCCAGCATTTT. Its translation: CASSFIGKSQPQHF. Drawing the rest from reference TRBV5-8 and TRBJ1-5, the complete variable domain is EAGVTQSPTHLIKTRGQQATLRCSPISGHTSVYWYQQALGLGLQFLLWYDEGEERNRGNFPPRFSGRQFPNYSSELNVNALELEDSALYLCASSFIGKSQPQHFGDGTRLSIL.